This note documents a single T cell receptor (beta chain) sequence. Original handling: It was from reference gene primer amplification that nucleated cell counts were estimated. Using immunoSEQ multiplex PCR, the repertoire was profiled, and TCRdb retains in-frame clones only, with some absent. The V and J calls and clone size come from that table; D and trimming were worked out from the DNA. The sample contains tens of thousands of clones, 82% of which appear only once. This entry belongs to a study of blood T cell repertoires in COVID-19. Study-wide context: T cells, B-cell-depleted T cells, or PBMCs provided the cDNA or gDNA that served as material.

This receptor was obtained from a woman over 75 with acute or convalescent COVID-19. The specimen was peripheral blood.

CDR3 sequence reads: CAITGSPGTEAFF. In DNA form, the CDR3 reads TGTGCCATCACAGGGTCCCCGGGAACTGAAGCTTTCTTT. The V call is TRBV28, the J call TRBJ1-1; D is perhaps TRBD1 (6 bases). With 10 bases removed from V and 5 bases from J, the gap between germline ends came to 17 bases. The germline V gene has CDR1 MDHEN and CDR2 SYDVKM. This CDR3 has 13 residues.